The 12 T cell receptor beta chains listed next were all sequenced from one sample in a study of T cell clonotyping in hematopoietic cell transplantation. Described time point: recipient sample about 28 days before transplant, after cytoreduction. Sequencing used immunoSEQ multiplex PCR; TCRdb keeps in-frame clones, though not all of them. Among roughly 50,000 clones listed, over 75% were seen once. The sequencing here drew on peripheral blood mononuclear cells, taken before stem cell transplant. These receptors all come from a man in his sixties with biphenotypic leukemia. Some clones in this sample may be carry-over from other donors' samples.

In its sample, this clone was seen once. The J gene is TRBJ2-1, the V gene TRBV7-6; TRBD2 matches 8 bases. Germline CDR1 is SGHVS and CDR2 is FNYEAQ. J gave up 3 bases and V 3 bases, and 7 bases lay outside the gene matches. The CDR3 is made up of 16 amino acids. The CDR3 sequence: CASSFKREYGYNEQFF. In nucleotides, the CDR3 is TGTGCCAGCAGCTTCAAGCGGGAGTACGGCTACAATGAGCAGTTCTTC.

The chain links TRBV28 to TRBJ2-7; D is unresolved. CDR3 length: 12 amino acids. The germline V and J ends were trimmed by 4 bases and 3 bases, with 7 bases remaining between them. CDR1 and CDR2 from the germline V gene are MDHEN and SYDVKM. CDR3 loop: CASSSTYYEQYF. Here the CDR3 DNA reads TGTGCCAGCAGTTCGACATACTACGAGCAGTACTTC.

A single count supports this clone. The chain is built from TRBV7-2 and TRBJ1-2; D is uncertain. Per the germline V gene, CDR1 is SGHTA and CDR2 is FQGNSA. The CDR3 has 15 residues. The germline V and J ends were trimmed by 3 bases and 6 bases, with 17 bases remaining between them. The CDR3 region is CASSFFGVSNDGYTF. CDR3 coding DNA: TGTGCCAGCAGCTTTTTCGGTGTCTCGAATGATGGCTACACCTTC.

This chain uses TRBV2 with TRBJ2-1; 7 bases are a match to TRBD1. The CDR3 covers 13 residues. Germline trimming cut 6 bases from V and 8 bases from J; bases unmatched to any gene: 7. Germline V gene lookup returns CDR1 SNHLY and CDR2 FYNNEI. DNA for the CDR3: TGTGCCAGCAGAAAGACAGGGATCGATGAGCAGTTCTTC. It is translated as CASRKTGIDEQFF.

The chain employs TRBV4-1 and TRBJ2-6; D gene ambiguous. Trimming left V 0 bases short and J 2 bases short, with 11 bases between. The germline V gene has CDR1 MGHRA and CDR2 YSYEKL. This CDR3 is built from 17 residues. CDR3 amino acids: CASSQEGSNPGANVLTF. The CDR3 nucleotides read TGCGCCAGCAGCCAAGAGGGGTCCAATCCTGGGGCCAACGTCCTGACTTTC.

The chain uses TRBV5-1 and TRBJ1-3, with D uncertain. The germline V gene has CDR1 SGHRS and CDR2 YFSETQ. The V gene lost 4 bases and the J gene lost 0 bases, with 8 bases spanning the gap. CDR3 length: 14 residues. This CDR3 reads CASSASASGNTIYF. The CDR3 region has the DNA TGCGCCAGCAGCGCCAGCGCCTCTGGAAACACCATATATTTT. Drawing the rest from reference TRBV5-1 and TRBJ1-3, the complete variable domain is KAGVTQTPRYLIKTRGQQVTLSCSPISGHRSVSWYQQTPGQGLQFLFEYFSETQRNKGNFPGRFSGRQFSNSRSEMNVSTLELGDSALYLCASSASASGNTIYFGEGSWLTVV.

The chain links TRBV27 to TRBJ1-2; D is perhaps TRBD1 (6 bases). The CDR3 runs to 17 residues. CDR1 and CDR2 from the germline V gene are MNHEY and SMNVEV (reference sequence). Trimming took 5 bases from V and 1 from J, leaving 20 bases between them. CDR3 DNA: TGTGCCAGCAGTCCTCGCCCGGGACAAGGCCTTAACTATGGCTACACCTTC. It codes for CASSPRPGQGLNYGYTF.

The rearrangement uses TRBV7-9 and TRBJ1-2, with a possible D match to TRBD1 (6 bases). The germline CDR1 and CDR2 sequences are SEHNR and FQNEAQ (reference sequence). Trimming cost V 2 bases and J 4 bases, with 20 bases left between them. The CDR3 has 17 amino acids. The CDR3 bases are TGTGCCAGCAGCTTATCGAGCTGGGGGCGCATGGTCTATGGCTACACCTTC. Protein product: CASSLSSWGRMVYGYTF.

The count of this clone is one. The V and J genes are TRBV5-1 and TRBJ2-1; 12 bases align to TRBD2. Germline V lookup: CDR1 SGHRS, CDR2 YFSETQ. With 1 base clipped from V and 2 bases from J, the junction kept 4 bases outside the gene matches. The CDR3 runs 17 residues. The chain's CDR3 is CASSLRLAGGTYNEQFF. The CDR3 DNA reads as TGCGCCAGCAGCTTGAGGCTAGCGGGGGGGACCTACAATGAGCAGTTCTTC.

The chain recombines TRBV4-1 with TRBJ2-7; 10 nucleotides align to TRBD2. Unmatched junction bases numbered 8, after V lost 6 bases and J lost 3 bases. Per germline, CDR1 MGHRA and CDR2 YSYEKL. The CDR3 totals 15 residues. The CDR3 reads CASRPGLAIRYEQYF. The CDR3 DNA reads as TGCGCCAGCAGACCGGGACTAGCGATCCGCTACGAGCAGTACTTC.

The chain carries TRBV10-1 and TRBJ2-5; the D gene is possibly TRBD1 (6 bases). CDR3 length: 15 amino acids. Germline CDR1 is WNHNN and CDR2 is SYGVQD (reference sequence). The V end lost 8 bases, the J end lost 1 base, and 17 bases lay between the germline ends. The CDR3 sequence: CASRGRTAAQETQYF. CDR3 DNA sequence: TGCGCCAGCCGGGGCCGGACAGCTGCCCAAGAGACCCAGTACTTC.

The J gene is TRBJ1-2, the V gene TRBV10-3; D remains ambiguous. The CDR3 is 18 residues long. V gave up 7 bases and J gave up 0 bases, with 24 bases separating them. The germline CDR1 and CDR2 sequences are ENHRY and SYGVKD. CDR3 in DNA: TGTGCCATCACCTCGGGAGGACTTTATTTCTCCGCTAACTATGGCTACACCTTC. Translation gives CAITSGGLYFSANYGYTF.